The clone carrying this TCR beta chain was seen more than once but under ten times. Method: immunoSEQ multiplex PCR; TCRdb's copy keeps in-frame clones and lacks some. This table has roughly 25,000 clones, approximately 80% appearing once. These data come from a study of preoperative IRX-2 immunotherapy in early breast cancer. Germline V gene lookup returns CDR1 LNHDA and CDR2 SQIVND (reference sequence). The CDR3 consists of 15 residues. The V end was cut by 4 bases, the J end by 5 bases, with 18 bases between. Treatment in this sample: preoperative locoregional IRX-2 cytokine immunotherapy. Sequencing used lymph node tissue, obtained before IRX-2 immunotherapy. The chain carries TRBV19 and TRBJ2-7, with D unclear. The TCR sequence derives from a human donor with breast cancer. The CDR3 here is CASSTLPTILDEQYF. As DNA, the CDR3 is TGTGCCAGTAGTACCCTCCCAACTATTTTAGACGAGCAGTACTTC. The full variable domain, with the rest looked up from reference TRBV19 and TRBJ2-7, is DGGITQSPKYLFRKEGQNVTLSCEQNLNHDAMYWYRQDPGQGLRLIYYSQIVNDFQKGDIAEGYSVSREKKESFPLTVTSAQKNPTAFYLCASSTLPTILDEQYFGPGTRLTVT.